These T cell receptor beta chains were read from a single sample in a study of blood T cell repertoires in COVID-19. TCRdb's copy holds only in-frame clones and misses some; the assay was immunoSEQ multiplex PCR. The sample holds about 110,000 clones, 82% seen once. The sample was peripheral blood. These receptors were taken from a man in his 70s with acute or convalescent COVID-19. CDR3s leave out the opening cysteine and the closing phenylalanine or tryptophan. Each record gives: V gene, J gene, CDR3 length, CDR3 protein.

TRBV2	TRBJ2-3	13	ATSLGGFSTDTQY
TRBV3-1/TRBV3-2	TRBJ2-7	12	ASSRGLVTDEQY
TRBV6-5	TRBJ1-5	11	ASNQGGNQPQH
TRBV21-1	TRBJ2-7	14	ASNPTTGVIPYEQY
TRBV7-9	TRBJ2-7	9	ASSFSYEQY
TRBV3-1/TRBV3-2	TRBJ1-2	13	ASSQAWQGGYGYT
TRBV11-2	TRBJ1-1	12	ASTLSAAGTEAF
TRBV18	TRBJ1-1	11	ASSYDQGTEAF
TRBV29-1	TRBJ2-7	12	SVGRTGTTYEQY
TRBV28	TRBJ2-6	16	ASSSRRDSRSGANVLT
TRBV2	TRBJ2-7	10	ASRGGSYEQY
TRBV2	TRBJ2-3	14	ASSWKGLAGTDTQY
TRBV18	TRBJ1-6	10	ASSTGDSPLH
TRBV5-1	TRBJ1-2	13	ASSPGGAGSYGYT
TRBV5-1	TRBJ2-3	10	ASSLGIDTQY
TRBV4-1	TRBJ1-2	12	ASTPGVGWYGYT
TRBV2	TRBJ2-2	12	ATGQGRGTGELF
TRBV9	TRBJ1-6	13	ASSRGTSPNSPLH
TRBV2	TRBJ1-3	11	ASGGTSGNTIY
TRBV7-9	TRBJ2-3	11	ASSSVATDTQY
TRBV5-1	TRBJ1-4	13	ASSLGRGANEKLF
TRBV12-3/TRBV12-4	TRBJ1-1	10	ASSPTYTEAF
TRBV28	TRBJ2-2	10	ASIRRGGELF
TRBV29-1	TRBJ1-5	10	SVGTPNQPQH
TRBV27	TRBJ2-6	16	ASSYSGQSFSGANVLT
TRBV7-9	TRBJ2-3	10	ASSVEGDTQY
TRBV5-1	TRBJ1-5	14	ASSLSGQGVGQPQH
TRBV5-6	TRBJ1-5	11	ASSFGRRQPQH
TRBV6-6	TRBJ2-7	13	ASSYTGGGSYEQY
TRBV6-1	TRBJ1-4	17	ASSDGTGGFSKANEKLF
TRBV5-1	TRBJ2-7	13	ASSLRGTSDYEQY
TRBV6-5	TRBJ1-1	13	ASSLSTGGMRAAF
TRBV9	TRBJ2-7	13	ASSVETGGTYEQY
TRBV2	TRBJ1-1	11	ASTQSMNTEAF
TRBV7-9	TRBJ2-2	14	ASSGTGTVNTGELF
TRBV4-1	TRBJ1-2	13	ASSQDGAAAGSYT